This T cell receptor (beta chain) comes out of a study of cytomegalovirus exposure and HLA in healthy donors. Overall study results and limits: For most TCR beta V segments, an earlier analysis put the productive rate at about 87% or about 30% of the time. In a later analysis, TCR association rates varied by HLA locus: DRB1 most, HLA-C fewest. Most observed TCR sequences were rare, whereas some public TCRs were detected in many donors.

This PCR relied on a set of 60 Vbeta primers and 13 Jbeta primers. Sequenced by immunoSEQ multiplex PCR; TCRdb stores in-frame clones only, minus some. The repertoire shows over 200,000 clones; the top ten hold over 0.75%. Of note for this clone: Antigen specificity is unknown.

This CDR3 is 15 amino acids long. Between the trimmed V and J ends, which lost 1 base and 7 bases, there was a span of 16 bases. Germline V CDR1 and CDR2: SGHAT, FQNNGV. Sequencing was performed on PBMCs. The chain is built from TRBV11-2 and TRBJ1-1; D might be TRBD1 (6 bases). This receptor was taken from a woman under 40 in good health and CMV-seropositive. CDR3 DNA: TGTGCCAGCAGCTTAGGCCAACAGGGACACCGTGAAGCTTTCTTT. Protein: CASSLGQQGHREAFF.